This TCR beta chain came from a study of T cells in Graves' hyperthyroidism and ophthalmopathy. The CDR3 sequence is 14 residues long. V lost 2 bases, J lost 5 bases, and 12 bases lay in between. The germline gives CDR1 KGHSH, CDR2 LQKENI. This clonotype was recorded many times. RNA transcripts were the template for amplifying TCR beta CDR3 regions. TCR CDR3 regions were first amplified by RT-PCR with HTBI primers. TCRdb reanalysed the multiplex PCR reads using MiXCR and keeps one entry per CDR3 protein. Of some 770,000 distinct CDR3 sequences detected, around 15% appear once; the ten largest clones hold around 8.1%.

The source of this sequence is a man in his late teens or twenties with Graves' hyperthyroidism. The chain uses TRBV18 and TRBJ1-1; maybe TRBD1 (6 bases). The sequenced sample was blood. This CDR3 reads CASSPSGAGTEAFF. The CDR3 coding sequence is TGTGCCAGCTCACCATCAGGGGCGGGAACTGAAGCTTTCTTT.